This TCR beta chain was captured by sequencing in a study of T cell changes during pregnancy in multiple sclerosis. The CDR3 contains 14 residues. After removal of 7 bases from V and 5 bases from J, the junction contained 9 bases not matched to a gene. The germline CDR1 and CDR2 sequences are MNHEY and SVGAGI. Measured with immunoSEQ multiplex PCR; TCRdb has only the in-frame clones, and not every one. The sample has 30,000 to 45,000 clones; around 90% are singletons. The receptor comes from a female donor with multiple sclerosis, enrolled in a pregnancy study. The rearrangement joins TRBV6-5 to TRBJ1-1, with TRBD1 matching 8 bases. The sample in question was CD4+ T cells from peripheral blood mononuclear cells, obtained after pregnancy. CDR3 DNA: TGTGCCAGCATGGAGCAGGGGGCGAAGACTGAAGCTTTCTTT. Translated, it gives CASMEQGAKTEAFF.